A single sample gave rise to the 10 T cell receptor beta chains below, sequenced in a study of T cell responses to AZD1222 COVID-19 vaccine. The repertoire was sequenced with immunoSEQ multiplex PCR; TCRdb's copy has only in-frame clones and lacks some. The sample includes about 150,000 clones, about 89% of them seen just once. The sample was peripheral blood, taken 28 days after the second AZD1222 dose. The source is an adult who received the AZD1222 COVID-19 vaccine.

The chain joins TRBV7-2 to TRBJ1-2, with D possibly being TRBD1 (5 bases). Germline V gene sequence: CDR1 SGHTA, CDR2 FQGNSA. There are 15 residues in the CDR3. Between the trimmed V and J ends, which lost 1 base and 8 bases, there was a span of 17 bases. In nucleotides, the CDR3 is TGTGCCAGCAGCTTAGATAGTAGGGGCGCGGCCGGCTACACCTTC. Translated: CASSLDSRGAAGYTF. The full variable domain, completed using reference TRBV7-2 and TRBJ1-2, is GAGVSQSPSNKVTEKGKDVELRCDPISGHTALYWYRQSLGQGLEFLIYFQGNSAPDKSGLPSDRFSAERTGGSVSTLTIQRTQQEDSAVYLCASSLDSRGAAGYTFGSGTRLTVV.

The J gene is TRBJ1-1, the V gene TRBV6-4; unclear D gene. V dropped 3 bases and J dropped 7 bases, with 12 bases sitting between them. The CDR3 runs to 13 residues. Germline values: CDR1 MRHNA, CDR2 SNTAGT. Here the CDR3 DNA reads TGTGCCAGCAGTGAATCGGGGTTTGGTGAAGCTTTCTTT. Protein: CASSESGFGEAFF.

The rearrangement joins TRBV5-6 to TRBJ2-2; D is perhaps TRBD1 (6 bases). The ends were cut back, 4 bases at V and 6 bases at J, with 10 bases in the middle. The germline V gene has CDR1 SGHDT and CDR2 YYEEEE. CDR3 size: 13 residues. The CDR3 region is CASSKQGAGELFF. For the CDR3, the DNA is TGTGCCAGCAGCAAACAGGGAGCCGGGGAGCTGTTTTTT.

This chain links TRBV19 with TRBJ1-1, with TRBD1 identical over 7 bases. J lost 1 base, V lost 3 bases, and 17 bases had no gene match. This CDR3 has 19 residues. CDR1 and CDR2 from the germline V gene are LNHDA and SQIVND (reference sequence). In DNA, the CDR3 is TGTGCCAGTAGTATCAGGGGGTGGCAGTCTGAGTCTTCGAACACTGAAGCTTTCTTT. Encoded protein: CASSIRGWQSESSNTEAFF.

The CDR3 region has the DNA TGTGCCAGCAGCCAAGAATTAGCGGGATTTTACGAGCAGTACTTC. The encoded protein is CASSQELAGFYEQYF. The chain links TRBV3-1 (or the pseudogene TRBV3-2) to TRBJ2-7; TRBD2 matches 8 bases. The CDR3 is 15 amino acids. The V segment lost 0 bases and the J segment 4 bases; nucleotides outside the gene matches: 5. Germline V gene sequence: CDR1 LGHDT, CDR2 YNNKEL (reference sequence).

The V and J genes are TRBV5-1 and TRBJ2-7; 7 bases are a match to TRBD1. Germline V CDR1 and CDR2: SGHRS, YFSETQ. This CDR3 has 15 residues. V shed 0 bases and J 3 bases; nucleotides not matched to a gene: 6. The CDR3 loop is CASSLEGTANYEQYF. The CDR3 DNA reads as TGCGCCAGCAGCTTGGAGGGGACAGCTAACTACGAGCAGTACTTC.

The count of this clone is one. The chain has TRBV28 and TRBJ1-5, with 10 bases matching TRBD1. The germline V gene encodes CDR1 MDHEN and CDR2 SYDVKM. The CDR3 consists of 15 residues. With 3 bases clipped from V and 5 bases from J, the junction kept 4 bases outside the gene matches. The CDR3 protein is CASSLSDRGHQPQHF. The CDR3 DNA sequence: TGTGCCAGCAGTTTGTCCGACAGGGGGCATCAGCCCCAGCATTTT.

The V and J genes are TRBV23-1 and TRBJ1-4; perhaps TRBD1 as D (6 bases). TRBV23-1 is an ORF, with its function uncertain. V lost 1 base and J 4 bases, leaving 16 bases between the germline ends. The CDR3 length is 17 residues. In nucleotides, the CDR3 is TGCGCCAGCAGTCAATGGGGTGGTCGACAGGTTAATGAAAAACTGTTTTTT. Protein: CASSQWGGRQVNEKLFF.

The CDR3, as DNA: TGTGCCAGCAGCCGGTGGGACAGGGGGCCGTTCTTC. Amino acids: CASSRWDRGPFF. V and J are TRBV6-2 or TRBV6-3 and TRBJ2-1; 12 nucleotides match TRBD1. The CDR3 consists of 12 residues. Trimming took 6 bases from V and 15 from J; bases not matched to a gene: 6. Germline-derived CDR1 and CDR2 are MNHEY and SVGEGT.

The gene calls are TRBV5-1 and TRBJ2-1, with D possibly being TRBD1 (6 bases). The germline V gene has CDR1 SGHRS and CDR2 YFSETQ. The germline V and J ends were trimmed by 5 bases and 5 bases, with 11 bases remaining between them. CDR3 length: 13 amino acids. The CDR3 sequence is CASSPGQNNEQFF. CDR3 coding DNA: TGCGCCAGCAGTCCTGGACAGAACAATGAGCAGTTCTTC.